The next 9 T cell receptor beta chains were all read from a single sample in a study of graft-versus-host responses after intestinal transplantation. Produced via immunoSEQ multiplex PCR; TCRdb's table is partial and in-frame only. The sample has about 110,000 clones, about 91% seen once. No antigen has been identified for these receptors. The material was unstimulated CD4+ T cells sorted from spleen or lymph node cells, obtained before transplant. Source of these receptors: a human donor who was the organ donor for an intestinal transplant.

The chain links TRBV30 to TRBJ2-5; 14 bases map to TRBD2. Trimming cost V 2 bases and J 5 bases; bases outside gene matches: 7. CDR3 size: 16 residues. Germline assignment: CDR1 GTSNPN and CDR2 SVGIG (reference sequence). The CDR3, as DNA: TGTGCCTGGAGTAGCGGACTAGCGGGAGGTGGGGAGACCCAGTACTTC. Its protein product is CAWSSGLAGGGETQYF.

This clone occurred once. The gene calls are TRBV5-1 and TRBJ1-1; D not certain. Germline loops: CDR1 SGHRS, CDR2 YFSETQ. This CDR3 has 14 amino acids. The V end lost 3 bases, the J end lost 1 base, and 10 bases lay between the germline ends. The CDR3 here is CASSSLGGNTEAFF. The CDR3 DNA is TGCGCCAGCAGCTCCTTAGGCGGGAACACTGAAGCTTTCTTT.

The chain links TRBV25-1 to TRBJ2-5, with 10 positions matching TRBD1. V shed 6 bases, J shed 1 base, and the junction held 2 bases outside the gene matches. Per germline, CDR1 MGHDK and CDR2 SYGVNS. This CDR3 contains 14 residues. The CDR3 nucleotides are TGTGCCAGCAGCAGGACAGGGGGCCAAGAGACCCAGTACTTC. Translating it yields CASSRTGGQETQYF.

The chain carries TRBV20-1 and TRBJ1-2; D not certain. Trimming took 5 bases from V and 5 from J, leaving 9 bases between them. The CDR3 runs 11 residues. The germline V gene encodes CDR1 DFQATT and CDR2 SNEGSKA (reference sequence). CDR3 DNA: TGCAGTGCTCCACGCAGTTATGGCTACACCTTC. Translation gives CSAPRSYGYTF.

CDR3 bases: TGTGCCAGCAGGGACAGCCAAGGATTCTATGGCTACACCTTC. This codes for CASRDSQGFYGYTF. This chain connects TRBV6-6 to TRBJ1-2, with D tentatively TRBD1 (6 bases). With 6 bases removed from V and 4 bases from J, the gap between germline ends came to 15 bases. The CDR3 spans 14 residues. Germline V CDR1 and CDR2: MNHNY, SVGAGI (reference sequence).

V is TRBV6-1 and J is TRBJ1-2; 7 nucleotides match TRBD1. Germline V gene lookup returns CDR1 MNHNS and CDR2 SASEGT. V shed 3 bases, J shed 2 bases, and the junction held 6 bases outside the gene matches. The CDR3 length is 15 residues. The CDR3 region has the DNA TGTGCCAGCAGTGAGATGACAGGGTTCAACTATGGCTACACCTTC. Residues: CASSEMTGFNYGYTF.

The genes are TRBV11-3 and TRBJ2-1, with TRBD2 matching 10 bases. The trim removed 5 bases at V and 4 bases at J, leaving 8 bases unmatched. Germline V gene sequence: CDR1 SGHNT, CDR2 YENEEA. The length of the CDR3 is 16 residues. Here the CDR3 DNA reads TGTGCCAGCAGCACTAGACTAGCGGGCCTTTACAATGAGCAGTTCTTC. Translating gives CASSTRLAGLYNEQFF.

The genes are TRBV5-1 and TRBJ2-5; D is ambiguous. The V and J ends lost 0 bases and 4 bases respectively, with 1 base between them. Germline CDR1 SGHRS, CDR2 YFSETQ. This CDR3 has 11 residues. CDR3 residues: CASSLAETQYF. The CDR3 DNA reads TGCGCCAGCAGCTTGGCAGAGACCCAGTACTTC. Combining the CDR3 with reference TRBV5-1 and TRBJ2-5 gives the whole variable domain KAGVTQTPRYLIKTRGQQVTLSCSPISGHRSVSWYQQTPGQGLQFLFEYFSETQRNKGNFPGRFSGRQFSNSRSEMNVSTLELGDSALYLCASSLAETQYFGPGTRLLVL.

The chain combines TRBV7-9 with TRBJ2-2, with D uncertain. The CDR3 runs 15 residues. In germline, CDR1 is SEHNR, CDR2 FQNEAQ (reference sequence). The ends were cut back, 6 bases at V and 9 bases at J, with 20 bases in the middle. CDR3 coding DNA: TGTGCCAGCAGAACAATTTTAGGGTCCCGCCGGGAGCTGTTTTTT. Protein sequence: CASRTILGSRRELFF.